These 8 T cell receptor beta chains were all obtained from the same sample, sequenced in a study of cytomegalovirus exposure and HLA in healthy donors. Assay: immunoSEQ multiplex PCR; the TCRdb copy retains only in-frame clones and omits some. The table shows approximately 120,000 clones, with 95% to 97% occurring only once. The sequencing input was PBMCs. These receptors were taken from a man between 18 and 35 years old in good health and CMV-seronegative.

The V call is TRBV7-2, the J call TRBJ1-5; D gene unclear. The CDR3 contains 14 residues. Per germline, CDR1 SGHTA and CDR2 FQGNSA. V shed 5 bases and J shed 6 bases, with 14 bases lying between them. CDR3 sequence (DNA): TGTGCCAGCAGCCACACAGAGAGTGTTCAGCCCCAGCATTTT. Translating it yields CASSHTESVQPQHF. Variable domain in full (rest from reference TRBV7-2 and TRBJ1-5): GAGVSQSPSNKVTEKGKDVELRCDPISGHTALYWYRQSLGQGLEFLIYFQGNSAPDKSGLPSDRFSAERTGGSVSTLTIQRTQQEDSAVYLCASSHTESVQPQHFGDGTRLSIL.

This chain joins TRBV4-3 and TRBJ1-4; weak D call: TRBD1 (5 bases). Trimming took 0 bases from V and 6 from J, leaving 14 bases between them. This CDR3 spans 16 amino acids. Germline CDR1 reads LGHNA; CDR2 reads YSLEER. The CDR3 bases are TGCGCCAGCAGCCAAGACGGGGGGAGGAGTCATGAAAAACTGTTTTTT. Encoded protein: CASSQDGGRSHEKLFF.

This clone was detected only once. The chain has TRBV9 and TRBJ2-7; D might be TRBD1 (7 bases). In germline, CDR1 is SGDLS, CDR2 YYNGEE. The CDR3 extends over 15 amino acids. Trimming cost V 0 bases and J 1 base, with 11 bases left between them. The CDR3 DNA reads TGTGCCAGCAGCGTAGGTCCAGGGGGGTCCTACGAGCAGTACTTC. It codes for CASSVGPGGSYEQYF. The variable domain in full, with the rest retrieved from reference TRBV9 and TRBJ2-7, is DSGVTQTPKHLITATGQRVTLRCSPRSGDLSVYWYQQSLDQGLQFLIQYYNGEERAKGNILERFSAQQFPDLHSELNLSSLELGDSALYFCASSVGPGGSYEQYFGPGTRLTVT.

The CDR3 coding sequence is TGTGCCAGCGGACTTCCCTGGAACACTGAAGCTTTCTTT. Protein sequence: CASGLPWNTEAFF. The chain joins TRBV27 to TRBJ1-1; D remains unclear. Trimming stripped 8 bases from V and 1 base from J, with 11 bases between. CDR1 and CDR2 (germline): MNHEY, SMNVEV (reference sequence). This CDR3 region has 13 residues.

CDR3 in amino acids: CASSVAPSGDQPQHF. The CDR3 bases are TGTGCCAGCAGCGTAGCCCCCTCAGGGGATCAGCCCCAGCATTTT. The V gene is TRBV9, the J gene TRBJ1-5; D may be TRBD1 (6 bases). The V gene's germline CDR1 is SGDLS and CDR2 YYNGEE. V shed 0 bases and J shed 5 bases, with 12 bases lying between them. CDR3 length: 15 amino acids.

This clone was seen only a few times. This chain joins TRBV19 and TRBJ2-1; 7 nucleotides align to TRBD2. The germline CDR1 and CDR2 sequences are LNHDA and SQIVND (reference sequence). The V and J ends lost 6 bases and 5 bases, in that order; junction bases with no gene match: 10. This CDR3 spans 15 amino acids. The DNA for the CDR3 is TGTGCCAGTAGAGGTGCGGGAGAGGAAAACAATGAGCAGTTCTTC. It encodes CASRGAGEENNEQFF.

This clone has a single count. The chain combines TRBV28 with TRBJ1-3; D not resolved. V was trimmed by 2 bases and J by 8 bases, leaving 10 bases between them. The CDR3 length is 13 residues. The germline V gene encodes CDR1 MDHEN and CDR2 SYDVKM. CDR3 loop: CASSLQVVDTIYF. The CDR3 DNA reads as TGTGCCAGCAGTTTACAGGTGGTGGACACCATATATTTT. The full variable domain, completed using reference TRBV28 and TRBJ1-3, is DVKVTQSSRYLVKRTGEKVFLECVQDMDHENMFWYRQDPGLGLRLIYFSYDVKMKEKGDIPEGYSVSREKKERFSLILESASTNQTSMYLCASSLQVVDTIYFGEGSWLTVV.

This chain connects TRBV2 to TRBJ2-7, with D uncertain. V lost 7 bases and J lost 6, with 10 bases in between. This CDR3 comprises 11 residues. The germline CDR1 and CDR2 sequences are SNHLY and FYNNEI. The chain's CDR3 is CASMRTPEQYF. In DNA, the CDR3 is TGTGCCAGCATGAGAACTCCCGAGCAGTACTTC. Full variable domain (remainder filled in from reference TRBV2 and TRBJ2-7): EPEVTQTPSHQVTQMGQEVILRCVPISNHLYFYWYRQILGQKVEFLVSFYNNEISEKSEIFDDQFSVERPDGSNFTLKIRSTKLEDSAMYFCASMRTPEQYFGPGTRLTVT.